This T cell receptor (beta chain) is drawn from a study of blood T cell repertoires in COVID-19. Study background: PBMCs, B-cell-depleted T cells, or T cells were the source of the cDNA or gDNA that made up the material.

As handled by the study authors: Amplifying reference gene primers gave estimates of nucleated cell counts. TCRdb keeps only in-frame clones here, not all; method: immunoSEQ multiplex PCR. That table gives V, J and clone size, and the DNA gave D and trimming. Altogether 190,000 or so clones are present, approximately 86% being singletons, with the ten largest covering 0.9% to 0.95%. Seattle patients were enrolled during active infection and followed longitudinally. V lost 0 bases and J 6 bases, leaving 6 bases between the germline ends. CDR1 and CDR2 from the germline V gene are LNHDA and SQIVND (reference sequence). The CDR3 contains 13 residues.

The sequenced material came from peripheral blood. J is TRBJ1-5 and V is TRBV19; D unclear. This clonotype was obtained from a man aged 55 to 70 with COVID-19, enrolled during active disease. The CDR3 DNA follows: TGTGCCAGTAGTATAGAGGGCAGTCAGCCCCAGCATTTT. It encodes CASSIEGSQPQHF.